These 30 T cell receptor beta chains originate from one sample sequenced in a study of shared clonotypes between healthy human individuals. TCRdb's table, derived via immunoSEQ multiplex PCR, lists solely in-frame clones and lacks some. The sample has roughly 2.5 million clones, more than 80% seen once. Material for sequencing was naive CD4+ T cells sorted from blood. Documented subset: CD45RA+ positively selected. The receptor set was obtained from a man between 18 and 35 years old in good health.

This chain links TRBV5-1 with TRBJ1-1; D is unclear. The CDR3 spans 14 residues. Germline lookup yields CDR1 SGHRS and CDR2 YFSETQ. Trimming took 3 bases from V and 2 from J, leaving 11 bases between them. CDR3: CASSSGSFNTEAFF. DNA for the CDR3: TGCGCCAGCAGCTCGGGATCGTTCAACACTGAAGCTTTCTTT.

This clone was counted between two and nine times. V is TRBV5-1 and J is TRBJ2-4; D is undetermined. Trimming left V 0 bases short and J 14 bases short, with 12 bases between. Per germline, CDR1 SGHRS and CDR2 YFSETQ. This CDR3 contains 12 residues. CDR3 DNA sequence: TGCGCCAGCAGCTTGGCCGGGCAGGTTGAGTACTTC. Its protein product is CASSLAGQVEYF.

The rearrangement links TRBV6-5 to TRBJ1-1, with D unclear. Per the germline V gene, CDR1 is MNHEY and CDR2 is SVGAGI. The CDR3 runs to 15 residues. Trimming removed 0 bases from V and 0 bases from J, with 8 bases in between. This chain's CDR3 is CASSYSRLVNTEAFF. CDR3 coding DNA: TGTGCCAGCAGTTACTCGCGGCTAGTGAACACTGAAGCTTTCTTT.

The chain carries TRBV28 and TRBJ1-1; 9 bases align to TRBD1. Per the germline V gene, CDR1 is MDHEN and CDR2 is SYDVKM. V gave up 6 bases and J gave up 6 bases; unmatched junction bases: 11. The CDR3 totals 15 residues. In DNA form, the CDR3 reads TGTGCCAGCAGCCCATCAGGGACAGGGTTCTCTGAAGCTTTCTTT. It specifies CASSPSGTGFSEAFF.

This clone was seen once. CDR3 DNA sequence: TGTGCCAGTAGTATACTGGGGGGCAATGGCTACACCTTC. Translation: CASSILGGNGYTF. V and J are TRBV19 and TRBJ1-2; TRBD1 might be the D (6 bases). Trimming removed 2 bases from V and 6 bases from J, with 10 bases in between. Germline V gene lookup returns CDR1 LNHDA and CDR2 SQIVND (reference sequence). The CDR3 spans 13 residues. Full variable domain (remainder filled in from reference TRBV19 and TRBJ1-2): DGGITQSPKYLFRKEGQNVTLSCEQNLNHDAMYWYRQDPGQGLRLIYYSQIVNDFQKGDIAEGYSVSREKKESFPLTVTSAQKNPTAFYLCASSILGGNGYTFGSGTRLTVV.

V usage is TRBV14 and J usage is TRBJ2-2; 8 nucleotides agree with TRBD1. The V and J ends lost 3 bases and 2 bases, in that order; junction bases with no gene match: 5. Germline V CDR1 and CDR2: SGHDN, FVKESK. This CDR3 comprises 16 residues. The CDR3 coding sequence is TGTGCCAGCAGCCACCTAGGACAGGGTAACACCGGGGAGCTGTTTTTT. Its translation is CASSHLGQGNTGELFF.

This clone was counted once. The chain combines TRBV21-1 with TRBJ2-7; TRBD1 is taken as the D call from the table, unchecked against the DNA. TRBV21-1 is given as a pseudogene. This CDR3 is built from 14 residues. The CDR3: CASSKAGGPYEQYF. CDR3 nucleotide sequence: TGTGCCAGCAGCAAGGCAGGGGGCCCCTACGAGCAGTACTTC.

The chain couples TRBV5-4 to TRBJ1-4; D ambiguous. The V and J ends lost 4 bases and 0 bases respectively, with 16 bases between them. The CDR3 spans 17 residues. Germline assignment: CDR1 SGHNT and CDR2 YYREEE (reference sequence). Here the CDR3 DNA reads TGTGCCAGCAGCATCAGCCGGACCCCAGCAACTAATGAAAAACTGTTTTTT. Its protein product is CASSISRTPATNEKLFF.

V gene TRBV19 combines with J gene TRBJ1-4, with a weak D call TRBD1 (5 bases). The CDR3 has 14 amino acids. From germline, CDR1 is LNHDA and CDR2 SQIVND (reference sequence). V lost 3 bases and J lost 2, with 7 bases in between. The CDR3 nucleotides are TGTGCCAGTAGTATCCGACAGACTAATGAAAAACTGTTTTTT. It encodes CASSIRQTNEKLFF.

This clone was detected only once. V and J are TRBV14 and TRBJ2-1; D may be TRBD2 (6 bases). CDR1 SGHDN and CDR2 FVKESK come from the germline V gene. Deletions cut 0 bases from V and 7 bases from J, with 19 bases between. This CDR3 spans 17 amino acids. DNA for the CDR3: TGTGCCAGCAGCCAAGATCGCGGGATACTGGGAAGGAATGAGCAGTTCTTC. It translates to CASSQDRGILGRNEQFF.

The V and J genes are TRBV28 and TRBJ2-7, with a possible D match to TRBD1 (6 bases). The length of the CDR3 is 14 residues. V lost 6 bases to trimming and J lost 3 bases, with 15 bases between them. Germline values: CDR1 MDHEN, CDR2 SYDVKM. The DNA of the CDR3 is TGTGCCAGCAGGGGGGCAGGGATGGGCTACGAGCAGTACTTC. This gives the protein CASRGAGMGYEQYF.

The genes are TRBV5-1 and TRBJ1-1, with D unresolved. Trimming shortened V by 0 bases and J by 1 base, and 7 bases separated the two germline ends. The CDR3 has 14 residues. Germline V lookup: CDR1 SGHRS, CDR2 YFSETQ. The CDR3 coding sequence is TGCGCCAGCAGCTTGGTTCCGACGAACACTGAAGCTTTCTTT. The encoded protein is CASSLVPTNTEAFF.

The chain employs TRBV5-1 and TRBJ2-7; D tentatively fits TRBD1 or TRBD2 (5 bases each). Germline V gene data show CDR1 as SGHRS and CDR2 as YFSETQ. The CDR3 loop spans 15 amino acids. Trimming took off 0 bases at V and 7 bases at J, with 17 bases between the two ends. CDR3 sequence: CASSLDAGTLREQYF. The DNA of the CDR3 is TGCGCCAGCAGCTTGGACGCAGGGACCTTACGAGAGCAGTACTTC.

This chain links TRBV7-2 with TRBJ1-1; the D is unclear. The CDR3 extends over 12 amino acids. Between the trimmed V and J ends, which lost 5 bases and 5 bases, there was a span of 9 bases. The V gene's germline CDR1 is SGHTA and CDR2 FQGNSA. CDR3 in DNA: TGTGCCAGCAGCAATGGGATGACTGAAGCTTTCTTT. Its translation: CASSNGMTEAFF.

The chain is built from TRBV19 and TRBJ2-7, with a tentative D call TRBD1 (8 bases). CDR3 length equals 13 residues. CDR1 is LNHDA and CDR2 is SQIVND in the germline V gene (reference sequence). V was clipped by 5 bases and J by 4 bases, with 12 bases between them. The CDR3 sequence is CASSGQGGYEQYF. The CDR3 DNA is TGTGCCAGTAGTGGACAGGGAGGGTACGAGCAGTACTTC.

Worth noting for this clone: A much larger clone sits a single nucleotide away, making a read error possible. This specimen includes other DNA sequences encoding the same CDR3. J is TRBJ1-1 and V is TRBV5-4; possible D gene TRBD1, 5 bases. CDR1 and CDR2 from the germline V gene are SGHNT and YYREEE (reference sequence). This CDR3 spans 13 amino acids. V was cut by 3 bases and J by 0 bases, with 6 bases left in between. CDR3 DNA sequence: TGTGCCAGCAGCTCACAGGTGAACACTGAAGCTTTCTTT. Translating it yields CASSSQVNTEAFF.

The gene calls are TRBV15 and TRBJ1-2; TRBD1 might be the D (5 bases). Between the trimmed V and J ends, which lost 1 base and 4 bases, there was a span of 10 bases. The CDR3 contains 14 residues. Germline V gives CDR1 LNHNV, CDR2 YYDKDF (reference sequence). CDR3 sequence (DNA): TGTGCCACCAGCAGAGGCGAGGGGAGCTATGGCTACACCTTC. This codes for CATSRGEGSYGYTF. Using reference TRBV15 and TRBJ1-2 for the parts outside the CDR3, the full variable domain is DAMVIQNPRYQVTQFGKPVTLSCSQTLNHNVMYWYQQKSSQAPKLLFHYYDKDFNNEADTPDNFQSRRPNTSFCFLDIRSPGLGDTAMYLCATSRGEGSYGYTFGSGTRLTVV.

The rearrangement uses TRBV6-6 and TRBJ2-1, with a possible D match to TRBD2 (6 bases). Trimming removed 2 bases at V and 4 bases at J, with 15 bases between. CDR3 size: 16 residues. Per the germline V gene, CDR1 is MNHNY and CDR2 is SVGAGI (reference sequence). The CDR3 nucleotides are TGTGCCAGCAGTTACCTGGGCGGGATACCATACAATGAGCAGTTCTTC. Translated: CASSYLGGIPYNEQFF.

This clone was seen a single time. The CDR3 region has the DNA TGTGCCAGCAGTGGGACTAGCGGGGGCACAGATACGCAGTATTTT. This sequence encodes CASSGTSGGTDTQYF. V and J are TRBV2 and TRBJ2-3, with TRBD2 matching 12 bases. The CDR3 is made up of 15 amino acids. The V gene's germline CDR1 is SNHLY and CDR2 FYNNEI. V trimming: 4 bases; J trimming: 1 base; junction bases outside the gene matches: 0.

Here the CDR3 reads CASKYEGQLNSPLHF. The CDR3 DNA follows: TGTGCCAGCAAATATGAGGGGCAGCTGAATTCACCCCTCCACTTT. The V call is TRBV6-6, the J call TRBJ1-6; perhaps TRBD1 as D (5 bases). The CDR3 covers 15 residues. Germline V gene sequence: CDR1 MNHNY, CDR2 SVGAGI (reference sequence). V was shortened by 7 bases and J by 7 bases, with 17 bases between the two germline ends.

The rearrangement uses TRBV5-1 and TRBJ2-7; D possibly corresponds to TRBD2 (6 bases). CDR3 size: 14 residues. With 0 bases removed from V and 7 bases from J, the gap between germline ends came to 14 bases. CDR1 SGHRS and CDR2 YFSETQ come from the germline V gene. This CDR3 reads CASSLGTGVTEQYF. In DNA, the CDR3 is TGCGCCAGCAGCTTGGGGACGGGAGTTACGGAGCAGTACTTC.

The chain combines TRBV2 with TRBJ1-2; weak D call: TRBD1 (5 bases). The V gene's germline CDR1 is SNHLY and CDR2 FYNNEI. The CDR3 has 14 residues. The V gene lost 2 bases and the J gene lost 3 bases, with 10 bases spanning the gap. This CDR3 is CASSERVGHYGYTF. In nucleotides, the CDR3 is TGTGCCAGCAGTGAACGGGTGGGGCACTATGGCTACACCTTC.

This chain uses TRBV18 with TRBJ1-1; TRBD1 might be the D (6 bases). The CDR3 runs to 15 residues. Trimming removed 1 base at V and 3 bases at J, with 12 bases between. Looked up from germline, CDR1 is KGHSH and CDR2 is LQKENI. CDR3 bases: TGTGCCAGCTCACCACGGGACACCTCTTACACTGAAGCTTTCTTT. Translated: CASSPRDTSYTEAFF.

This sequence joins TRBV28 and TRBJ2-7; no firm D call. Germline V gives CDR1 MDHEN, CDR2 SYDVKM. This CDR3 is built from 12 residues. V was cut by 2 bases and J by 7 bases, with 9 bases left in between. The CDR3 spells CASSLEKLEQYF. The CDR3 DNA is TGTGCCAGCAGTTTAGAAAAGCTTGAGCAGTACTTC.

This chain joins TRBV7-2 and TRBJ2-5; TRBD2 aligns across 10 bases. Germline V gives CDR1 SGHTA, CDR2 FQGNSA. This CDR3 contains 15 residues. V was pared by 5 bases and J by 7 bases, with 10 bases of the junction left unmatched. CDR3: CASSRTSGLQWTQYF. The CDR3, as DNA: TGTGCCAGCAGCCGGACTAGCGGCCTCCAATGGACCCAGTACTTC.

The chain joins TRBV4-2 to TRBJ1-1; D perhaps matches TRBD1 (5 bases). The CDR3 is 20 residues long. The germline V gene encodes CDR1 LGHNA and CDR2 YNFKEQ. The ends were cut back, 0 bases at V and 1 base at J, with 24 bases in the middle. As DNA, the CDR3 is TGTGCCAGCAGCCAAGAGACCTATCTCCGGGACGTGAAGAAGAACACTGAAGCTTTCTTT. Translation: CASSQETYLRDVKKNTEAFF.

The V call is TRBV6-5, the J call TRBJ2-7; no firm D call. Germline V gene sequence: CDR1 MNHEY, CDR2 SVGAGI. The CDR3 runs to 11 residues. Trimming pared 6 bases from V and 6 bases from J, leaving 9 bases between. The CDR3 DNA reads TGTGCCAGCAGGGACGCGTCCGAGCAGTACTTC. As protein: CASRDASEQYF.

The CDR3 here is CASSLGRVETQYF. DNA for the CDR3: TGTGCCAGCAGCTTAGGAAGGGTGGAGACCCAGTACTTC. This sequence joins TRBV11-1 and TRBJ2-5; the D is unclear. The CDR3 loop spans 13 amino acids. V lost 1 base, J lost 5 bases, and 8 bases lay in between. Germline V CDR1 and CDR2: SGHAT, FQDESV (reference sequence). The full variable domain, completed using reference TRBV11-1 and TRBJ2-5, is EAEVAQSPRYKITEKSQAVAFWCDPISGHATLYWYRQILGQGPELLVQFQDESVVDDSQLPKDRFSAERLKGVDSTLKIQPAELGDSAMYLCASSLGRVETQYFGPGTRLLVL.

The chain links TRBV19 to TRBJ1-1, with 7 bases fitting TRBD1. Germline CDR1 LNHDA, CDR2 SQIVND (reference sequence). J lost 1 base, V lost 5 bases, and 10 bases had no gene match. The CDR3 length is 16 residues. The CDR3 reads CASSSRATGRNTEAFF. Here the CDR3 DNA reads TGTGCCAGTAGTTCACGGGCGACAGGGCGGAACACTGAAGCTTTCTTT.

This clone was observed a handful of times. This sample includes further DNA sequences coding for the same CDR3. The chain couples TRBV11-2 to TRBJ1-1; D is unresolved. Per germline, CDR1 SGHAT and CDR2 FQNNGV. The germline V and J ends were trimmed by 1 base and 1 base, with 4 bases remaining between them. This CDR3 spans 13 amino acids. As DNA, the CDR3 is TGTGCCAGCAGCTTAGTCGGGAACACTGAAGCTTTCTTT. It translates to CASSLVGNTEAFF.